Listed here are 11 T cell receptor beta chains from one sample, sequenced in a study of T-cell reconstitution after alpha-beta-depleted transplantation in children. Unique molecular identifiers were built into the TCRbeta library. TCRdb recomputed calls from the PCR reads with MiXCR, one row per CDR3 protein. The repertoire holds roughly 610,000 distinct CDR3 sequences, roughly a tenth seen once, with about 4% in the top ten. The sample here was PBMCs from the stem cell graft donor, taken from the stem cell graft. These receptors were collected from a human donor who donated a stem cell graft to a child with acute myeloid leukemia.

Concerning this clonotype itself: The final CDR3 position lacks the conserved phenylalanine or tryptophan, pointing to a likely read error. The chain employs TRBV11-1 and TRBJ2-1; the match to TRBD1 covers 9 bases. This CDR3 is built from 15 residues. The junction had 15 bases not matched to a gene; V was cut back by 6 bases and J by 12 bases. Germline-derived CDR1 and CDR2 are SGHAT and FQDESV (reference sequence). CDR3 residues: CASSSGPSQGATQFY. The CDR3 coding sequence is TGTGCCAGCAGTTCCGGTCCCTCACAGGGGGCGACGCAGTTCTAC.

This clonotype was counted between two and nine times. The chain combines TRBV11-2 with TRBJ2-3; 8 bases map to TRBD2. Germline V gene sequence: CDR1 SGHAT, CDR2 FQNNGV. The V segment lost 0 bases and the J segment 4 bases; nucleotides outside the gene matches: 9. The CDR3 totals 17 residues. The CDR3, as DNA: TGTGCCAGCAGCTTAGATAGCCCCGGGACTAGGGCAGATACGCAGTATTTT. Translation gives CASSLDSPGTRADTQYF.

The sample holds a few counts of this clonotype. This rearrangement joins TRBV5-1 to TRBJ2-1; TRBD2 agrees at 14 bases. After removal of 3 bases from V and 7 bases from J, the junction contained 6 bases not matched to a gene. The CDR3 consists of 16 residues. Germline V gene lookup returns CDR1 SGHRS and CDR2 YFSETQ. CDR3 protein: CASSSGLAGVPNEQFF. The CDR3 coding sequence is TGCGCCAGCAGCTCGGGACTAGCGGGAGTTCCTAATGAGCAGTTCTTC.

The table lists this clonotype with many counts. The V gene is TRBV12-3 or TRBV12-4, the J gene TRBJ1-1, with D unclear. CDR3 length equals 14 residues. Trimming removed 7 bases at V and 2 bases at J, with 14 bases between. This CDR3 is CASTSRWPNTEAFF. DNA for the CDR3: TGTGCCAGCACCTCAAGGTGGCCCAACACTGAAGCTTTCTTT.

The V call is TRBV7-6, the J call TRBJ2-3; weak D call: TRBD2 (6 bases). V lost 5 bases, J lost 2 bases, and 20 bases lay in between. The CDR3 totals 17 residues. Germline V lookup: CDR1 SGHVS, CDR2 FNYEAQ. CDR3 in amino acids: CASSPLGGARATDTQYF. CDR3 sequence (DNA): TGTGCCAGCAGCCCCTTGGGAGGAGCGCGGGCCACAGATACGCAGTATTTT.

In this sample, this clonotype turned up many times. The chain couples TRBV6-2 or TRBV6-3 to TRBJ2-2, with 7 bases matching TRBD2. This CDR3 is 14 amino acids long. CDR1 is MNHEY and CDR2 is SVGEGT in the germline V gene. V trimming: 10 bases; J trimming: 11 bases; junction bases outside the gene matches: 16. The CDR3 reads CATNVRTSGSELFF. The DNA of the CDR3 is TGTGCCACCAATGTCCGGACTAGTGGCAGTGAGCTGTTTTTT.

This clonotype was counted many times. The chain joins TRBV7-2 to TRBJ1-2; no clear D. V was clipped by 3 bases and J by 7 bases, with 6 bases between them. Germline CDR1 reads SGHTA; CDR2 reads FQGNSA. This CDR3 has 11 amino acids. The CDR3 sequence is CASSLGTGYTF. CDR3 in DNA: TGTGCCAGCAGCTTGGGAACTGGCTACACCTTC.

CDR3 in DNA: TGTGCCAGCGAGCGGCAGGCCGGGGGCACCGGGGAGCTGTTTTTT. Residues: CASERQAGGTGELFF. V and J are TRBV11-2 and TRBJ2-2; D possibly corresponds to TRBD2 (6 bases). This CDR3 is 15 amino acids long. Per germline, CDR1 SGHAT and CDR2 FQNNGV. V was cut by 8 bases and J by 4 bases, with 17 bases left in between.

In regard to this clonotype: A read error is likely, as this CDR3 ends without the conserved phenylalanine or tryptophan. The CDR3 nucleotides read TGTGCCAGCAGCCAAGAATTTAGGTTTTCCACTGAAGCTTTCTCT. It yields the protein CASSQEFRFSTEAFS. V gene TRBV4-2 combines with J gene TRBJ1-1; unclear D gene. CDR3 length: 15 amino acids. Germline values: CDR1 LGHNA, CDR2 YNFKEQ. The V and J ends lost 0 bases and 4 bases respectively, with 12 bases between them.

This clonotype was observed a handful of times. The V gene is TRBV11-2, the J gene TRBJ1-6; perhaps TRBD1 as D (6 bases). Trimming pared 2 bases from V and 7 bases from J, leaving 12 bases between. In germline, CDR1 is SGHAT, CDR2 FQNNGV. The CDR3 runs to 15 residues. The CDR3 nucleotides are TGTGCCAGCAGCTTACGGGCAGGGGTCAATTCACCCCTCCACTTT. It yields the protein CASSLRAGVNSPLHF.

This clonotype was picked up many times. This sequence joins TRBV20-1 and TRBJ2-7; TRBD1 agrees at 9 bases. The length of the CDR3 is 15 residues. Germline CDR1 is DFQATT and CDR2 is SNEGSKA (reference sequence). The trim removed 4 bases at V and 0 bases at J, leaving 7 bases unmatched. The CDR3 DNA reads TGCAGTGCTAAACCACAGGGGGCGAGCTCCTACGAGCAGTACTTC. This sequence encodes CSAKPQGASSYEQYF.